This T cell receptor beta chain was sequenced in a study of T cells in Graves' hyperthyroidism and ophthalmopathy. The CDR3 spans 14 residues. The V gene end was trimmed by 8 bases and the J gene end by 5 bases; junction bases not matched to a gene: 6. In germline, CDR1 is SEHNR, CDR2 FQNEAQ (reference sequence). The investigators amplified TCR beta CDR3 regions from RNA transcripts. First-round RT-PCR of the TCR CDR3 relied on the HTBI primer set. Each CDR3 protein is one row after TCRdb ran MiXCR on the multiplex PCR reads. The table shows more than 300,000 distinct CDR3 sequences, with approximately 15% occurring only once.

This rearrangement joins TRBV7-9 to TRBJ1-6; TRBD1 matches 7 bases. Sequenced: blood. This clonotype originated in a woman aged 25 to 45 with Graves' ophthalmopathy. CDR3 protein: CASATGVHNSPLHF. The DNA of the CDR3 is TGTGCCAGCGCAACAGGGGTCCATAATTCACCCCTCCACTTT.